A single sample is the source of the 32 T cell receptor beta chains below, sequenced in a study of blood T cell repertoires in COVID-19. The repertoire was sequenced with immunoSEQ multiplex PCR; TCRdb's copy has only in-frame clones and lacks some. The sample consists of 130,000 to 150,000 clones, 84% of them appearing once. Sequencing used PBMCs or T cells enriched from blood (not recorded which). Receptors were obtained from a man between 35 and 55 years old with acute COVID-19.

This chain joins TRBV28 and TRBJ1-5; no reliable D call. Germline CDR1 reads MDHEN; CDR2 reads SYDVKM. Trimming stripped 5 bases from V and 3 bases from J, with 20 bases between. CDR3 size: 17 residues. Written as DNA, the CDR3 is TGTGCCAGCAGTAATGATAAACTCCGGGGATACAATCAGCCCCAGCATTTT. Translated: CASSNDKLRGYNQPQHF.

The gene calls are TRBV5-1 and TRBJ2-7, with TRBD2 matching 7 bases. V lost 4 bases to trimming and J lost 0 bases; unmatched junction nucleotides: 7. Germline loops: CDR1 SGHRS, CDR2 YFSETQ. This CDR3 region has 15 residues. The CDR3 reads CASSPSGMSSYEQYF. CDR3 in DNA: TGCGCCAGCAGCCCGAGCGGGATGAGCTCCTACGAGCAGTACTTC.

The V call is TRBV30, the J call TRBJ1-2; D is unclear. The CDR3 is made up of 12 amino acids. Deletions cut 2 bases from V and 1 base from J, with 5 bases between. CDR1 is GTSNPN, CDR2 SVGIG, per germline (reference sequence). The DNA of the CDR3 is TGTGCCTGGAGTTCAGTTAACTATGGCTACACCTTC. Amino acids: CAWSSVNYGYTF.

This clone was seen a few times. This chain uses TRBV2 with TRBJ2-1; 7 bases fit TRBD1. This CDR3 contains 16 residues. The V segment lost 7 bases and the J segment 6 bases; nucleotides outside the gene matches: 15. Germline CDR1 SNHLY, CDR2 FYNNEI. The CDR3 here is CASTLQGQGVSNEQFF. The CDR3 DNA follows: TGTGCCAGCACATTACAAGGGCAGGGGGTTAGCAATGAGCAGTTCTTC.

CDR3 coding DNA: TGTGCCAGTACAGTGCGGGGGGACCAAGAGACCCAGTACTTC. Residues: CASTVRGDQETQYF. The chain links TRBV6-5 to TRBJ2-5, with 8 nucleotides matching TRBD2. The CDR3 has 14 residues. Germline V gene lookup returns CDR1 MNHEY and CDR2 SVGAGI. Trimming at V came to 9 bases and at J to 0 bases, leaving 6 bases not matched to a gene.

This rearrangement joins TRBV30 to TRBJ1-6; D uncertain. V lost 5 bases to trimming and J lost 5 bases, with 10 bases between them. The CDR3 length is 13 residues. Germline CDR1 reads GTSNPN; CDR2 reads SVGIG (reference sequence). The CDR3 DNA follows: TGTGCCTGGGGCGCGGGGAATAATTCACCCCTCCACTTT. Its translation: CAWGAGNNSPLHF.

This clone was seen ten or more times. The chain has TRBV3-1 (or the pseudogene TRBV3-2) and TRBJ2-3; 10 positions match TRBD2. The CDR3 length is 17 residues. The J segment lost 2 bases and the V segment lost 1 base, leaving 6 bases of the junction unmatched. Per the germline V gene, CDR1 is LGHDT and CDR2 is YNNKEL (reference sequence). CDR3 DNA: TGTGCCAGCAGCCAAGGGTTCGGGACTAGCGTCACAGATACGCAGTATTTT. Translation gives CASSQGFGTSVTDTQYF.

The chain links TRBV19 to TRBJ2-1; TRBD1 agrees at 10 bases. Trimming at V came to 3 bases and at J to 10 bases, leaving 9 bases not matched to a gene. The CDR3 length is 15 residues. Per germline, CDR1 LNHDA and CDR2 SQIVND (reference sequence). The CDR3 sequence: CASSISDRGQEEQFF. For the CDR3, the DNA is TGTGCCAGTAGTATTAGCGACAGGGGGCAAGAAGAGCAGTTCTTC. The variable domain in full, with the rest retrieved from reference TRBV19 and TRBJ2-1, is DGGITQSPKYLFRKEGQNVTLSCEQNLNHDAMYWYRQDPGQGLRLIYYSQIVNDFQKGDIAEGYSVSREKKESFPLTVTSAQKNPTAFYLCASSISDRGQEEQFFGPGTRLTVL.

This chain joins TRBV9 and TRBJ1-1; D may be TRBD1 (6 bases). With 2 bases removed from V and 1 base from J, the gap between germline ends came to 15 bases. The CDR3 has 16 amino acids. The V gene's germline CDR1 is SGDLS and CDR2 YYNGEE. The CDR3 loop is CASSVGALGQNTEAFF. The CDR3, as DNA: TGTGCCAGCAGCGTGGGGGCCCTTGGTCAGAACACTGAAGCTTTCTTT.

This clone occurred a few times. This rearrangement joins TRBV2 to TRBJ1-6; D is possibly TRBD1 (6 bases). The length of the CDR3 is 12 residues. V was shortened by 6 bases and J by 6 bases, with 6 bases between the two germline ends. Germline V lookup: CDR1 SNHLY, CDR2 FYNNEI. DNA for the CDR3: TGTGCCAGCAGACAGGGTAATTCACCCCTCCACTTT. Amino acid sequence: CASRQGNSPLHF.

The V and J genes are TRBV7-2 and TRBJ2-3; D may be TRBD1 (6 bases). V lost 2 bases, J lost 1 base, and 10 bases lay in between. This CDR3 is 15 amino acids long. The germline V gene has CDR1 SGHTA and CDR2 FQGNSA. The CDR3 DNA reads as TGTGCCAGCAGCTTAAGGGGGTCTCGCACAGATACGCAGTATTTT. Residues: CASSLRGSRTDTQYF.

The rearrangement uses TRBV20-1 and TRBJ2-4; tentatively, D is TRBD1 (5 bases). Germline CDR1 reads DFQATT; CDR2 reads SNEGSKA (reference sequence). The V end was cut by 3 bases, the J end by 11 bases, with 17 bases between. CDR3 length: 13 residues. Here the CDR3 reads CSASTQGGLVQYF. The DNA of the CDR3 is TGCAGTGCTAGTACCCAGGGTGGTTTAGTTCAGTACTTC.

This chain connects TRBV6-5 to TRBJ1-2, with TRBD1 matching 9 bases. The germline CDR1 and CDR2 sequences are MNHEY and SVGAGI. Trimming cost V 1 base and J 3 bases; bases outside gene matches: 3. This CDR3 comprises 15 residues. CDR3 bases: TGTGCCAGCAGTTACTACAGGGGGCCGGACTATGGCTACACCTTC. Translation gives CASSYYRGPDYGYTF.

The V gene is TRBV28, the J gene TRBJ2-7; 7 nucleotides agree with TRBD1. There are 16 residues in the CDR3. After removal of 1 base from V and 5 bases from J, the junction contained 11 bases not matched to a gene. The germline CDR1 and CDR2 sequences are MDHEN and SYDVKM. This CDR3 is CASSLSQTGYRDEQYF. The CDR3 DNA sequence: TGTGCCAGCAGTTTATCCCAGACAGGGTATCGGGACGAGCAGTACTTC.

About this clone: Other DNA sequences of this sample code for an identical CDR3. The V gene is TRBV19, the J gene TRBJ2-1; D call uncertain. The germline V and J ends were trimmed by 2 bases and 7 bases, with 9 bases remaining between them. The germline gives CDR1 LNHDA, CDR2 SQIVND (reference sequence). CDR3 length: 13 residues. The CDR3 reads CASSIPGSNEQFF. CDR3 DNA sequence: TGTGCCAGTAGTATACCTGGCAGTAATGAGCAGTTCTTC.

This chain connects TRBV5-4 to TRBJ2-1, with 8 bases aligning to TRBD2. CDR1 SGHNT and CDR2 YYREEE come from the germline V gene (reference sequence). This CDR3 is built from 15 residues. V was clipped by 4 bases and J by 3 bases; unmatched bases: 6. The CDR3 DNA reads TGTGCCAGCAGCAAGGGTAGCGGGGACTACAATGAGCAGTTCTTC. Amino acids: CASSKGSGDYNEQFF.

The CDR3 region is CATSRDPGGSRTQYF. In DNA, the CDR3 is TGTGCCACCAGCAGAGATCCCGGCGGGAGTCGGACCCAGTACTTC. V and J are TRBV15 and TRBJ2-5; 7 positions agree with TRBD2. The J segment lost 7 bases and the V segment lost 0 bases, leaving 8 bases of the junction unmatched. Germline assignment: CDR1 LNHNV and CDR2 YYDKDF (reference sequence). The CDR3 has 15 residues.

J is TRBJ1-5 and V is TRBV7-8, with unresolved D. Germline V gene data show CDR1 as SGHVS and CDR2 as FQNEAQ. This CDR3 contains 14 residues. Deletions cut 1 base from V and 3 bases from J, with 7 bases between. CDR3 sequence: CASSLGVYNQPQHF. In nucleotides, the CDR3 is TGTGCCAGCAGCTTAGGAGTTTACAATCAGCCCCAGCATTTT.

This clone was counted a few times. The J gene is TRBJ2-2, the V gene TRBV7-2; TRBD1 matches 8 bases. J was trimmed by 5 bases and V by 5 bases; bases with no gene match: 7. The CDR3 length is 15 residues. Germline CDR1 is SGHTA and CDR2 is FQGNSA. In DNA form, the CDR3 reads TGTGCCAGCAGCCCACAGACAGGGGAGACCGGGGAGCTGTTTTTT. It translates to CASSPQTGETGELFF.

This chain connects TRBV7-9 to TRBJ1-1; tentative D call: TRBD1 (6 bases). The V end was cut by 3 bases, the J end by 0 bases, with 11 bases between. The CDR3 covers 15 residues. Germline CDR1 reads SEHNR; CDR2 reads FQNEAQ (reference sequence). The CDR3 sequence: CASSFWTDLNTEAFF. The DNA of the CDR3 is TGTGCCAGCAGCTTCTGGACAGATCTGAACACTGAAGCTTTCTTT.

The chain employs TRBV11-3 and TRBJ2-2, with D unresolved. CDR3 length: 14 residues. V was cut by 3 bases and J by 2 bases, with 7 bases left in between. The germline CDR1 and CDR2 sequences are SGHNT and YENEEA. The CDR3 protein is CASSFTDNTGELFF. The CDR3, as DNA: TGTGCCAGCAGCTTTACAGATAACACCGGGGAGCTGTTTTTT.

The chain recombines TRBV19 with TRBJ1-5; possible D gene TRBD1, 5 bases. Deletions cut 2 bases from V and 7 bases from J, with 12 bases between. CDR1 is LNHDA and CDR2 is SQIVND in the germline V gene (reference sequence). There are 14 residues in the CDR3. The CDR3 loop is CASSIRGLEQPQHF. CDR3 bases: TGTGCCAGTAGTATACGGGGGTTAGAGCAGCCCCAGCATTTT.

CDR3 nucleotides: TGCAGCGTCCGGGGGGACGCGGGGGGCGTGGAGTACTTC. It codes for CSVRGDAGGVEYF. The V gene is TRBV29-1, the J gene TRBJ2-7, with TRBD2 identical over 8 bases. The length of the CDR3 is 13 residues. The J segment lost 11 bases and the V segment lost 6 bases, leaving 15 bases of the junction unmatched. Germline V gene sequence: CDR1 SQVTM, CDR2 ANQGSEA.

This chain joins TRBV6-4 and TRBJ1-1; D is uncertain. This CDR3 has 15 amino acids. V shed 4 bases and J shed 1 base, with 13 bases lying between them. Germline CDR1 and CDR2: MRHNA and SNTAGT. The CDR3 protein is CASSATPQENTEAFF. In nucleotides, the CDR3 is TGTGCCAGCAGTGCGACCCCTCAGGAGAACACTGAAGCTTTCTTT.

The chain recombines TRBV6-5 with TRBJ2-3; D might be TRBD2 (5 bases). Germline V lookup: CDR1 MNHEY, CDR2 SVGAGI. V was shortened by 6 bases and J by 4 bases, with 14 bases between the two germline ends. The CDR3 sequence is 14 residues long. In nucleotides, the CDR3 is TGTGCCAGCAGCCCAACGACGGACTCAGATACGCAGTATTTT. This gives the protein CASSPTTDSDTQYF.

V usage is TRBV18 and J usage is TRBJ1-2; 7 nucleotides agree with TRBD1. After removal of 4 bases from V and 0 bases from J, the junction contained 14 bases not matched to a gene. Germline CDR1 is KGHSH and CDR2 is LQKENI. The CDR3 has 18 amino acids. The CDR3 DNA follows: TGTGCCAGCTCACTGGTTCAGGGGGAAAGGAAAGCTAACTATGGCTACACCTTC. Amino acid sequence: CASSLVQGERKANYGYTF.

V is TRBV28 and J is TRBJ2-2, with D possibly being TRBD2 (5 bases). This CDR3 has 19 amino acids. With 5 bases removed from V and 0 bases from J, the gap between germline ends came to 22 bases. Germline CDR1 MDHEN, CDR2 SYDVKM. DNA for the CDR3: TGTGCCAGCAGTCCACCCTCACACGGGATTATCGCGAACACCGGGGAGCTGTTTTTT. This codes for CASSPPSHGIIANTGELFF.

The CDR3 loop reads CASSETSGGLYSSTDTQYF. CDR3 in DNA: TGTGCCAGCAGCGAAACTAGCGGGGGATTATATTCTAGCACAGATACGCAGTATTTT. V and J are TRBV6-1 and TRBJ2-3, with 11 bases aligning to TRBD2. Losses at the gene ends were 6 bases for V and 0 bases for J; bases not matched to a gene: 14. Germline lookup yields CDR1 MNHNS and CDR2 SASEGT. The CDR3 is 19 residues long.

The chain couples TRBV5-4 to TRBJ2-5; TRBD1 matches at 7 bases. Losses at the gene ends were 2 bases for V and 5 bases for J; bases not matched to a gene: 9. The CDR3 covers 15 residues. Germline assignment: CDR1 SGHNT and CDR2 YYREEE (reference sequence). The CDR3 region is CASSFPAGGMETQYF. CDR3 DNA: TGTGCCAGCAGCTTCCCCGCAGGGGGTATGGAGACCCAGTACTTC.

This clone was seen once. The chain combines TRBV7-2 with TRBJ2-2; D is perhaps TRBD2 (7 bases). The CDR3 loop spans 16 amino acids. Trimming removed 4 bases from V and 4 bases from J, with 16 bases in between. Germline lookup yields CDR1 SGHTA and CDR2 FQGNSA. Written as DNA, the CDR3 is TGTGCCAGCAGCTCACGAAGGGGGGGCGTCACCGGGGAGCTGTTTTTT. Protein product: CASSSRRGGVTGELFF.

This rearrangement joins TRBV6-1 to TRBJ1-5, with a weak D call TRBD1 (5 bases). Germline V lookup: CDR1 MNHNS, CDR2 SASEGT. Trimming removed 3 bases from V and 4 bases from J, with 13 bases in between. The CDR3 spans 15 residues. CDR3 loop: CASSDTYGGNQPQHF. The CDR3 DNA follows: TGTGCCAGCAGTGATACCTATGGGGGGAATCAGCCCCAGCATTTT.

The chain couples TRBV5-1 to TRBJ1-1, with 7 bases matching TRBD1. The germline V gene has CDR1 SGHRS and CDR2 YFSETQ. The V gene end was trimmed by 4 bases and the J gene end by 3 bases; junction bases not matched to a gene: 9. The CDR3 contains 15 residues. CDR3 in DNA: TGCGCCAGCAGCATACGACAGGGAAGCGACACTGAAGCTTTCTTT. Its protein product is CASSIRQGSDTEAFF.